The rows below give T cell receptor beta chains drawn from one sample of a study of cytotoxic CD8 clonotypes in ibrutinib-treated CLL. Clones were read by immunoSEQ multiplex PCR, and TCRdb kept only the in-frame ones, dropping some. The repertoire holds fewer than 100,000 clones, with roughly 77% as singletons. Sequenced here: PBMCs, sampled after 12 months of ibrutinib treatment. These receptors were collected from a human donor with chronic lymphocytic leukemia. Both conserved end residues are part of each CDR3. D genes are given only for firm matches. Rows give clone size only sometimes, using once, few, many, or a class for an expanded clone.

D	V	size	J	DNA	CDR3
-	TRBV5-1	-	TRBJ1-3	TGCGCCAGCAGCTTGGTCCAGGGCCACTCTGGAAACACCATATATTTT	CASSLVQGHSGNTIYF
-	TRBV5-3	once	TRBJ1-2	TGTGCCAGAAGCTTGAAGCTCGGCAGGGAGAGAAGTAACTATGGCTACACCTTC	CARSLKLGRERSNYGYTF
-	TRBV28	-	TRBJ2-3	TGTGCCAGCAGTTTCTCGACTAGTCGGGACACAGATACGCAGTATTTT	CASSFSTSRDTDTQYF
-	TRBV5-6	-	TRBJ1-2	TGTGCCAGCAGCTTGCGCCGAAACTATGGCTACACCTTC	CASSLRRNYGYTF
-	TRBV19	-	TRBJ1-1	TGTGCCAGTAGTCCCCGCCGGCCCGGGGGGACTGAAGCTTTCTTT	CASSPRRPGGTEAFF
-	TRBV5-1	-	TRBJ2-6	TGCGCCACCCACGCGAGGCCAGGGGCCAACGTCCTGACTTTC	CATHARPGANVLTF
-	TRBV7-6	-	TRBJ2-1	TGTGCCAGCAGCCTAGTGGGGGTCGCCTACAATGAGCAGTTCTTC	CASSLVGVAYNEQFF
TRBD2	TRBV5-1	-	TRBJ2-7	TGCGCCAGCTCCGGGACTAGCGGAACCTCGTGGATCCACTACGAGCAGTACTTC	CASSGTSGTSWIHYEQYF
-	TRBV5-1	-	TRBJ1-6	TGCGCCAGCAGCTTGGCTGTGGATTCACCCCTCCACTTT	CASSLAVDSPLHF
-	TRBV6-1	-	TRBJ1-2	TGTGCCAGCAGGAGGGAGTTAGGTTATGGCTACACCTTC	CASRRELGYGYTF
TRBD2	TRBV6-5	once	TRBJ2-5	TGTGCCAGCAGTTGGGGCGGGAGGCGGGAGACCCAGTACTTC	CASSWGGRRETQYF
-	TRBV7-9	few	TRBJ2-7	TGTGCCAGCAGCCCACTTTCCGGGACTGTACTCTACGAGCAGTACTTC	CASSPLSGTVLYEQYF
-	TRBV2	few	TRBJ2-1	TGTGCCAGCAGGGAGGGCCTATACAATGAGCAGTTCTTC	CASREGLYNEQFF
TRBD1	TRBV6-1	-	TRBJ2-7	TGTGCCAGCACACGGGACAGGGGACGGTACGAGCAGTACTTC	CASTRDRGRYEQYF
TRBD2	TRBV9	-	TRBJ2-5	TGTGCCAGCAGCACGACCGGGACTAGCGAGACCCAGTACTTC	CASSTTGTSETQYF
-	TRBV11-1	-	TRBJ1-2	TGTGCCAGCAGCTTAAACGGGAGAAACGCGGGTGGCTACACCTTC	CASSLNGRNAGGYTF
-	TRBV5-1	-	TRBJ2-2	TGCGCCAGCGGGGGGACAGTCAACACCGGGGAGCTGTTTTTT	CASGGTVNTGELFF
-	TRBV5-1	-	TRBJ1-2	TGCGCCAGTCAGAATAGGACTGGTTCTAACTATGGCTACACCTTC	CASQNRTGSNYGYTF
-	TRBV5-1	-	TRBJ1-6	TGCGCCAGCAGCTTGGGGAATTCACCCCTCCACTTT	CASSLGNSPLHF
-	TRBV6-5	-	TRBJ1-1	TGTGCCAGCAGTCCCGGGGGACTTTGGGCTTTCTTT	CASSPGGLWAFF
-	TRBV6-5	-	TRBJ1-6	TGTGCCAGCAGTTACGGGCTGAATAATTCACCCCTCCACTTT	CASSYGLNNSPLHF
TRBD1	TRBV6-1	-	TRBJ1-1	TGTGCCAGCAGCCCGGGACAGGGTGTGAACACTGAAGCTTTCTTT	CASSPGQGVNTEAFF
TRBD2	TRBV7-2	-	TRBJ2-7	TGTGCCAGCAGCTATTTCAGCGGGACGGCCTACGAGCAGTACTTC	CASSYFSGTAYEQYF
-	TRBV6-6	-	TRBJ1-3	TGTGCCAGCAGTTACGGTTCTGGCTCTGGAAACACCATATATTTT	CASSYGSGSGNTIYF
TRBD2	TRBV7-9	once	TRBJ2-7	TGTGCCAGCAGCCTAAAGCGGGGGTTGTGGGGCGAGCAGTACTTC	CASSLKRGLWGEQYF
TRBD1	TRBV11-3	few	TRBJ2-3	TGTGCCAGCAGCTTAGGGGACAGTTCAGATACGCAGTATTTT	CASSLGDSSDTQYF
-	TRBV11-1	few	TRBJ2-2	TGTGCCAGCAGCTTGCAGGGAAGCACCGGGGAGCTGTTTTTT	CASSLQGSTGELFF
-	TRBV28	-	TRBJ1-1	TGTGCCAGCAGTTTTGGAGGACAGTTGAACACTGAAGCTTTCTTT	CASSFGGQLNTEAFF
TRBD1	TRBV7-7	-	TRBJ2-3	TGTGCTAGCAGCCCGGACAGGACGGTTGCAGATACGCAGTATTTT	CASSPDRTVADTQYF
-	TRBV27	-	TRBJ2-1	TGTGCCAGCAGCCGCGCGGAGGCCCCCCTTCTCTTC	CASSRAEAPLLF
-	TRBV30	-	TRBJ2-5	TGTGCCTGGACTCTAGGTTATGGGGGAATGGGGACCCAGTACTTC	CAWTLGYGGMGTQYF
TRBD1	TRBV19	-	TRBJ2-7	TGTGCGACAGGGCAGGGGTCCTACGAGCAGTACTTC	CATGQGSYEQYF
-	TRBV11-2	-	TRBJ1-1	TGTGCCAGCAACCTTGGAGACAGCTACACTGAAGCTTTCTTT	CASNLGDSYTEAFF
-	TRBV20-1	-	TRBJ2-1	TGCAGTGCCCCCCGGCCGCTGCAGTTCTTC	CSAPRPLQFF
TRBD2	TRBV7-2	-	TRBJ2-1	TGTGCCAGCAGCGCATCTAGCGGATCCTACAATGAGCAGTTCTTC	CASSASSGSYNEQFF
-	TRBV7-7	-	TRBJ2-1	TGTGCTAGCAGCTTAGGGGCCGGGGGGCCTAATGAGCAGTTCTTC	CASSLGAGGPNEQFF
-	TRBV5-8	few	TRBJ1-6	TGTGCCAGCAGCTTGGACGCCGCGGCCAGCTCCTATAATTCACCCCTCCACTTT	CASSLDAAASSYNSPLHF
-	TRBV7-9	once	TRBJ1-6	TGTGCCAGCCAACGGGGGGGGTCCTATAATTCACCCCTCCACTTT	CASQRGGSYNSPLHF
-	TRBV6-6	-	TRBJ1-4	TGTGCCAGCAGTTACCGACATAATGAAAAACTGTTTTTT	CASSYRHNEKLFF
-	TRBV7-7	-	TRBJ2-1	TGTGCCAGCAGCTTTGACCGAGGGGATGAGCAGTTCTTC	CASSFDRGDEQFF
TRBD1	TRBV11-3	-	TRBJ2-2	TGTGCCAGCAGCACTCGACAGGGATCGGCCGCCGGGGAGCTGTTTTTT	CASSTRQGSAAGELFF
-	TRBV19	-	TRBJ1-2	TGTGCCAGTAGAGACCAAGGGGGGAACTATGGCTACACCTTC	CASRDQGGNYGYTF
TRBD2	TRBV10-3	once	TRBJ2-7	TGTGCCATCAGTGAGGCTAGCGGGAGCCAGGGGGTGCTCCACGAGCAGTACTTC	CAISEASGSQGVLHEQYF
-	TRBV28	-	TRBJ2-7	TGTGCCAGCAACGCCCTGTACATATCCCCGGGCCGGACCTACGAGCAGTACTTC	CASNALYISPGRTYEQYF
-	TRBV10-3	few	TRBJ1-5	TGTGCCATCAGTGGTGAGGCAGGCAATCAGCCCCAGCATTTT	CAISGEAGNQPQHF
-	TRBV28	-	TRBJ1-5	TGTGCCAGCACCCCGACGGGTGGGCCCCAGCATTTT	CASTPTGGPQHF
-	TRBV5-1	-	TRBJ1-5	TGCGCCAGCAGCAGACCTAGCAATCAGCCCCAGCATTTT	CASSRPSNQPQHF
-	TRBV4-1	-	TRBJ1-2	TGCGCCAGCAGCCAAGATGAGGGCGCGGGCTATGGCTACACCTTC	CASSQDEGAGYGYTF
-	TRBV9	-	TRBJ2-5	TGTGCCAGCAGCCCCCCGGGGGTCCAAGAGACCCAGTACTTC	CASSPPGVQETQYF
TRBD1	TRBV18	-	TRBJ2-3	TGTGCCAGCTCACCCAGGACAGGACGCACAGATACGCAGTATTTT	CASSPRTGRTDTQYF
TRBD1	TRBV27	-	TRBJ2-7	TGTGCCAGCGCCCCGGACAGGGGGGGGGAGCAGTACTTC	CASAPDRGGEQYF
-	TRBV7-2	-	TRBJ1-5	TGTGCCAGCAGCCTAGTGGGGGTGGATCAGCCCCAGCATTTT	CASSLVGVDQPQHF
-	TRBV27	-	TRBJ1-1	TGTGCCAGCAGTTTTGCAGGGTCTGAAGCTTTCTTT	CASSFAGSEAFF
-	TRBV27	few	TRBJ1-1	TGTGCCAGCAGCCCCCTTAAGTCGGGGGTCACTGAAGCTTTCTTT	CASSPLKSGVTEAFF
-	TRBV5-5	-	TRBJ2-5	TGTGCCAGCAGCGGTGGGGGGACCCAAGAGACCCAGTACTTC	CASSGGGTQETQYF
TRBD2	TRBV18	-	TRBJ2-2	TGTGCCAGCTCACGAAAACTAGCGGGGGCTCCGAACACCGGGGAGCTGTTTTTT	CASSRKLAGAPNTGELFF
TRBD2	TRBV7-2	-	TRBJ2-7	TGTGCCAGCAGCCCCACGGGCGGGGGGGCGGGTGAGCAGTACTTC	CASSPTGGGAGEQYF
-	TRBV6-5	-	TRBJ2-7	TGTGCCAGCGCCAGGAGGGTGGGGGGCGAGCAGTACTTC	CASARRVGGEQYF
-	TRBV2	-	TRBJ2-2	TGTGCCAGCACTCCCACCGGGGAGCTGTTTTTT	CASTPTGELFF
-	TRBV5-1	-	TRBJ2-6	TGCGCCAGCGGAACCCGGGACCTGACCTCCTCTGGGGCCAACGTCCTGACTTTC	CASGTRDLTSSGANVLTF